This entry is about one TCR beta chain. The antigen remains unidentified. The CDR3 spans 16 residues. V lost 3 bases to trimming and J lost 1 base, with 15 bases between them. The germline gives CDR1 SNHLY, CDR2 FYNNEI. A 5'RACE reaction primed in the constant segment made cDNA libraries of TCR alpha and TCR beta, and these carried sample barcodes and UMIs. Each CDR3 protein is one row after TCRdb ran MiXCR on the 5' RACE reads. This sample has 470,000 or so distinct CDR3 sequences, with about 23% found just once. These data belong to a study of T-cell memory formation after mild COVID-19. As for the study in general: TCR clusters were largely donor specific. Study-wide results and limits: CD4+ clones that contracted lay mainly in CM and EM; CD8+ ones lay in EMRA. Memory cells collected pre-infection included some clones that later responded, suggesting cross-reactive memory joined.

The clonotype originates from an adult woman who had mild COVID-19 (a few samples of this study predate the infection). Cell type and time point are not known. The chain links TRBV2 to TRBJ2-5; perhaps TRBD1 as D (5 bases). The specimen sequenced was PBMCs or a T cell subset sorted from them (not recorded which). CDR3 DNA sequence: TGTGCCAGCAGTGATTGGGGCAGCAACTCCCAAGAGACCCAGTACTTC. Translation gives CASSDWGSNSQETQYF.